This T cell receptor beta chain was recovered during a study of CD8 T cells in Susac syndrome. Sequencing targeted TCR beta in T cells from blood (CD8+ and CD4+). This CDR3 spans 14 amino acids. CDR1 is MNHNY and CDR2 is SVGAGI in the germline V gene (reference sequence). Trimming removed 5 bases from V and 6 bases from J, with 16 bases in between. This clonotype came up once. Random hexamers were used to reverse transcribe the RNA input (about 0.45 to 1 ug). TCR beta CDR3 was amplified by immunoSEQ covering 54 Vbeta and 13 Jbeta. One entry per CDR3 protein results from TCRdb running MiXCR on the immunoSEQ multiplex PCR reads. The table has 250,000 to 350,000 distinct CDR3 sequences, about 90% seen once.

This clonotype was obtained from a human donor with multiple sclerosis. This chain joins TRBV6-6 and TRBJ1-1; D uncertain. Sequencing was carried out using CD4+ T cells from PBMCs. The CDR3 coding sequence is TGTGCCAGCAGTCAAGGGCAGACTTCTTCTGAAGCTTTCTTT. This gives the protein CASSQGQTSSEAFF.